Listed here are 24 T cell receptor beta chains from one sample, sequenced in a study of blood T cell repertoires in COVID-19. Sequenced by immunoSEQ multiplex PCR; TCRdb stores in-frame clones only, minus some. Seen here are about 94,000 clones, 84% observed once, and the top ten hold around 6.6%. The source material was peripheral blood. All receptors come from a man between 60 and 75 years old with acute or convalescent COVID-19.

This clone has only a few counts. This CDR3 reads CASSLGTGGPETQYF. The CDR3 region has the DNA TGTGCCAGCAGCTTGGGTACGGGGGGGCCAGAGACCCAGTACTTC. The chain combines TRBV5-4 with TRBJ2-5, with 8 bases aligning to TRBD2. After removal of 0 bases from V and 4 bases from J, the junction contained 5 bases not matched to a gene. CDR1 is SGHNT, CDR2 YYREEE, per germline (reference sequence). This CDR3 region has 15 residues.

The rearrangement links TRBV3-1 (or the pseudogene TRBV3-2) to TRBJ1-4; D is unresolved. CDR3 length: 12 amino acids. The V gene lost 3 bases and the J gene lost 8 bases, with 7 bases spanning the gap. Germline V gene lookup returns CDR1 LGHDT and CDR2 YNNKEL (reference sequence). CDR3 sequence reads: CASSQQQEKLFF. CDR3 coding DNA: TGTGCCAGCAGCCAGCAACAAGAAAAACTGTTTTTT.

This chain uses TRBV9 with TRBJ2-1; a weak D match, TRBD1 (6 bases). Germline loops: CDR1 SGDLS, CDR2 YYNGEE. The CDR3 is 17 residues long. V shed 3 bases and J shed 5 bases, with 21 bases lying between them. The CDR3 DNA reads as TGTGCCAGCAGCGGATTAGGGACATTGTATTCAGACAATGAGCAGTTCTTC. Amino acids: CASSGLGTLYSDNEQFF.

The chain combines TRBV7-3 with TRBJ1-5; TRBD1 matches 8 bases. V lost 5 bases to trimming and J lost 6 bases; unmatched junction nucleotides: 6. Germline-derived CDR1 and CDR2 are SGHTA and FQGTGA. This CDR3 contains 14 residues. CDR3 nucleotides: TGTGCCAGCAGCCAAACAGGGGGTAGTCAGCCCCAGCATTTT. Translation: CASSQTGGSQPQHF.

This chain connects TRBV15 to TRBJ1-2; D is perhaps TRBD1 (5 bases). From germline, CDR1 is LNHNV and CDR2 YYDKDF (reference sequence). CDR3 length: 15 residues. V was shortened by 3 bases and J by 5 bases, with 16 bases between the two germline ends. The CDR3 here is CATSRGPPGNYGYTF. The CDR3 DNA follows: TGTGCCACCAGCAGGGGCCCCCCAGGGAATTATGGCTACACCTTC.

The CDR3 nucleotides are TGTGCCAGCAGTGATGGCCCAGACAAGACCCAGTACTTC. Translating it yields CASSDGPDKTQYF. The chain employs TRBV25-1 and TRBJ2-5, with D hard to call. Trimming cost V 3 bases and J 6 bases, with 11 bases left between them. CDR1 MGHDK and CDR2 SYGVNS come from the germline V gene. The CDR3 totals 13 residues.

The J gene is TRBJ2-3, the V gene TRBV12-3 or TRBV12-4, with a tentative D call TRBD1 (5 bases). With 8 bases removed from V and 1 base from J, the gap between germline ends came to 10 bases. The CDR3 consists of 13 residues. The CDR3 loop reads CASRRQRTDTQYF. CDR3 in DNA: TGTGCCAGCCGTCGACAGCGCACAGATACGCAGTATTTT.

This chain uses TRBV6-5 with TRBJ1-1; 10 bases are a match to TRBD1. Germline loops: CDR1 MNHEY, CDR2 SVGAGI. V lost 2 bases and J lost 6; bases outside the gene matches: 3. The length of the CDR3 is 14 residues. CDR3 in amino acids: CASSYGQGDSEAFF. DNA for the CDR3: TGTGCCAGCAGTTACGGACAGGGGGATTCTGAAGCTTTCTTT.

The chain couples TRBV5-1 to TRBJ1-1; D gene unclear. V shed 1 base and J shed 0 bases, with 7 bases lying between them. Germline V gives CDR1 SGHRS, CDR2 YFSETQ. This CDR3 spans 14 amino acids. The CDR3 DNA is TGCGCCAGCAGCTTGAGCCGGGTGAACACTGAAGCTTTCTTT. This encodes CASSLSRVNTEAFF.

The chain links TRBV18 to TRBJ2-5; a weak D match, TRBD1 (5 bases). The CDR3 spans 13 residues. V was cut by 4 bases and J by 2 bases, with 8 bases left in between. CDR1 KGHSH and CDR2 LQKENI come from the germline V gene. CDR3 in DNA: TGTGCCAGCTCACAGACAGAACAAGAGACCCAGTACTTC. Its protein is CASSQTEQETQYF.

This clone was counted only a few times. The V gene is TRBV28, the J gene TRBJ1-5; D gene uncertain. The length of the CDR3 is 13 residues. The germline V and J ends were trimmed by 3 bases and 4 bases, with 7 bases remaining between them. The germline V gene encodes CDR1 MDHEN and CDR2 SYDVKM. CDR3 protein: CASSLGSNQPQHF. The CDR3 region has the DNA TGTGCCAGCAGTTTGGGCAGTAATCAGCCCCAGCATTTT.

The V call is TRBV10-2, the J call TRBJ2-7, with 10 nucleotides matching TRBD1. Germline V lookup: CDR1 WSHSY, CDR2 SAAADI. V gave up 4 bases and J gave up 6 bases; unmatched junction bases: 6. CDR3 length equals 14 residues. CDR3 region: CASSGTGGLGEQYF. The CDR3 DNA follows: TGCGCCAGCAGTGGGACAGGGGGGTTAGGCGAGCAGTACTTC.

This clone was counted a few times. This sequence joins TRBV19 and TRBJ1-5, with 8 nucleotides matching TRBD1. Germline assignment: CDR1 LNHDA and CDR2 SQIVND (reference sequence). This CDR3 region has 15 residues. V gave up 5 bases and J gave up 5 bases; unmatched junction bases: 8. This CDR3 is CASSDLRGQHQPQHF. CDR3 sequence (DNA): TGTGCCAGTAGTGACCTCAGGGGGCAACATCAGCCCCAGCATTTT.

The V gene is TRBV3-1 (or the pseudogene TRBV3-2), the J gene TRBJ2-1; the match to TRBD2 covers 9 bases. V lost 0 bases, J lost 0 bases, and 6 bases stayed unmatched. Germline values: CDR1 LGHDT, CDR2 YNNKEL (reference sequence). The length of the CDR3 is 18 residues. In nucleotides, the CDR3 is TGTGCCAGCAGCCAAGAGAAAGCGGGGGGCCTCTCCTACAATGAGCAGTTCTTC. Residues: CASSQEKAGGLSYNEQFF.

The gene calls are TRBV3-1 (or the pseudogene TRBV3-2) and TRBJ1-1; D is unresolved. Germline V gene data show CDR1 as LGHDT and CDR2 as YNNKEL (reference sequence). The V gene lost 5 bases and the J gene lost 5 bases, with 15 bases spanning the gap. The CDR3 has 14 residues. The chain's CDR3 is CASSGIRGSTEAFF. The DNA of the CDR3 is TGTGCCAGCAGCGGAATTCGGGGTTCGACTGAAGCTTTCTTT.

The chain links TRBV7-8 to TRBJ1-4; 7 nucleotides match TRBD1. This CDR3 region has 13 residues. The germline CDR1 and CDR2 sequences are SGHVS and FQNEAQ. J gave up 8 bases and V 5 bases, and 5 bases lay outside the gene matches. The CDR3 DNA is TGTGCCAGCAGCCGAGGGGGCCGAGAAAAACTGTTTTTT. Protein sequence: CASSRGGREKLFF. The full variable domain, its missing parts supplied by reference TRBV7-8 and TRBJ1-4, is GAGVSQSPRYKVAKRGQDVALRCDPISGHVSLFWYQQALGQGPEFLTYFQNEAQLDKSGLPSDRFFAERPEGSVSTLKIQRTQQEDSAVYLCASSRGGREKLFFGSGTQLSVL.

The J gene is TRBJ2-7, the V gene TRBV5-4, with TRBD1 as a possible D gene (6 bases). V was pared by 2 bases and J by 5 bases, with 11 bases between. CDR3 length equals 13 residues. The V gene's germline CDR1 is SGHNT and CDR2 YYREEE (reference sequence). The DNA of the CDR3 is TGTGCCAGCAGCTTTCAGGGGCTCCACGAGCAGTACTTC. Its translation: CASSFQGLHEQYF.

This chain uses TRBV25-1 with TRBJ2-2, with 11 bases matching TRBD1. CDR3 length: 15 residues. V dropped 3 bases and J dropped 10; count of bases not matched to a gene: 7. Germline-derived CDR1 and CDR2 are MGHDK and SYGVNS. CDR3 sequence reads: CASSDGQGAEVELFF. The CDR3 DNA follows: TGTGCCAGCAGTGACGGACAGGGGGCTGAAGTGGAGCTGTTTTTT.

The chain is built from TRBV28 and TRBJ2-3; D ambiguous. The CDR3 is 12 residues long. Between the trimmed V and J ends, which lost 5 bases and 0 bases, there was a span of 3 bases. Per germline, CDR1 MDHEN and CDR2 SYDVKM. The CDR3 DNA sequence: TGTGCCAGCAGTACTAGCACAGATACGCAGTATTTT. Translating it yields CASSTSTDTQYF.

The J gene is TRBJ1-2, the V gene TRBV7-2; no reliable D call. V gave up 6 bases and J gave up 4 bases, with 18 bases separating them. CDR1 and CDR2 (germline): SGHTA, FQGNSA. There are 15 residues in the CDR3. CDR3 residues: CASRPSRRVSYGYTF. The CDR3 DNA reads as TGTGCCAGCAGGCCGTCTCGCCGGGTTTCCTATGGCTACACCTTC.

This clone was detected only once. V usage is TRBV5-1 and J usage is TRBJ2-5, with 10 bases matching TRBD2. The CDR3 length is 16 residues. CDR1 is SGHRS, CDR2 YFSETQ, per germline. With 4 bases clipped from V and 1 base from J, the junction kept 7 bases outside the gene matches. The CDR3 DNA reads as TGCGCCAGCAGCCGGGTCACTAGCGGGGTCCAAGAGACCCAGTACTTC. This sequence encodes CASSRVTSGVQETQYF.

V is TRBV7-9 and J is TRBJ1-1; the D gene is possibly TRBD1 (6 bases). Germline CDR1 is SEHNR and CDR2 is FQNEAQ (reference sequence). This CDR3 is 15 amino acids long. Trimming pared 5 bases from V and 6 bases from J, leaving 19 bases between. The CDR3 bases are TGTGCCAGCAGCACCCCCGAGGGGGGGAGAGCTGAAGCTTTCTTT. Its translation is CASSTPEGGRAEAFF.

The DNA of the CDR3 is TGTGCCAGCAGTTATCTGGGGGCCGCTGAAGCTTTCTTT. This codes for CASSYLGAAEAFF. The chain is built from TRBV6-5 and TRBJ1-1; D perhaps matches TRBD1 (6 bases). This CDR3 has 13 amino acids. Germline CDR1 is MNHEY and CDR2 is SVGAGI. Trimming cost V 3 bases and J 6 bases, with 11 bases left between them.

The V and J genes are TRBV7-3 and TRBJ2-1; no clear D gene. CDR1 SGHTA and CDR2 FQGTGA come from the germline V gene. The CDR3 runs to 15 residues. V lost 3 bases, J lost 2 bases, and 11 bases lay in between. CDR3 protein: CASSFLGSPYNEQFF. In DNA, the CDR3 is TGTGCCAGCAGCTTTTTGGGTAGCCCCTACAATGAGCAGTTCTTC.